This entry lists 3 T cell receptor beta chains sequenced from one sample in a study of blood T cells in healthy people across ages. With a J-beta primer mix and a sample-barcoded 5' primer, a second PCR ran about 7 to 11 cycles. TCRdb re-called the 5' RACE reads with MiXCR, one entry per CDR3 protein. The sample comprises more than 800,000 distinct CDR3 sequences, over 35% of which are singletons, and approximately 17% rests with the top ten. The specimen was blood. Receptors were obtained from a woman aged 60-75 years in good health.

This chain joins TRBV30 and TRBJ1-4; maybe TRBD1 (6 bases). Trimming cost V 0 bases and J 3 bases, with 11 bases left between them. This CDR3 has 15 amino acids. Looked up from germline, CDR1 is GTSNPN and CDR2 is SVGIG (reference sequence). CDR3 DNA sequence: TGTGCCTGGAGTGTACCGGGGGCATCTAATGAAAAACTGTTTTTT. It is translated as CAWSVPGASNEKLFF.

The DNA of the CDR3 is TGTGCCGGCGGGAGGGTTTGGGACGAGCAGTACTTC. Translated, it gives CAGGRVWDEQYF. The J gene is TRBJ2-7, the V gene TRBV2; 9 bases agree with TRBD2. CDR3 length: 12 amino acids. Germline CDR1 SNHLY, CDR2 FYNNEI. The V segment lost 11 bases and the J segment 5 bases; nucleotides outside the gene matches: 7.

The chain joins TRBV21-1 to TRBJ2-7; TRBD2 is taken as the D call from the table, unchecked against the DNA. TRBV21-1 is a documented pseudogene. This CDR3 is built from 19 residues. CDR3 bases: TGTGCCGGCAGCAAAATTCGGCAGGGGACTACCATGGACTCCTACGAGCAGTACTTC. Protein sequence: CAGSKIRQGTTMDSYEQYF.